There are many counts of the clone carrying this T cell receptor beta chain. The antigen remains unidentified. These data are taken from a study of early T cells in non-severe SARS-CoV-2 infection. In the study overall: Sequencing targeted bulk RNA from unsorted whole blood, leaving chains unpaired. Study results and caveats: VDJdb-based annotation leaned toward anti-spike CD8 responses and missed private and CD4 specificities.

Individual cDNA molecules were tagged with unique molecular identifiers, the study reported. TCRdb analysed the 5' RACE reads with MiXCR anew, one entry per CDR3 protein. This sample has 20,000 to 30,000 distinct CDR3 sequences, with around 4% found just once. Trimming cost V 6 bases and J 2 bases, with 14 bases left between them. The germline V gene has CDR1 KGHSH and CDR2 LQKENI. The CDR3 is made up of 14 amino acids. The sample taken for sequencing was whole blood. The sequence was obtained from an adult who was a healthcare worker with PCR-confirmed SARS-CoV-2 infection or an uninfected control (not recorded which). J is TRBJ2-7 and V is TRBV18; no clear D gene. The CDR3 DNA reads TGTGCCAGCTCGCCGCGGTCTTTACCCTACGAGCAGTACTTC. Its translation: CASSPRSLPYEQYF.